This T cell receptor beta chain comes out of a study of tumor-infiltrating lymphocytes in localized non-small cell lung cancer. Comments on this clone: Its antigen is unknown.

Clones were sequenced by immunoSEQ multiplex PCR, and TCRdb holds only the in-frame ones, with some missing. In the table there are several thousand clones, approximately 71% of which are singletons. There are 16 residues in the CDR3. Germline V gives CDR1 SEHNR, CDR2 FQNEAQ (reference sequence). The germline V and J ends were trimmed by 1 base and 0 bases, with 11 bases remaining between them. Study-wide points: TCR sequencing covered a subset of patients with enough tissue.

The chain is built from TRBV7-9 and TRBJ2-3; D not certain. The TCR sequence derives from a human donor with non-small cell lung cancer. Specimen: uninvolved lung tissue not adjacent to the tumor. The CDR3 protein is CASSLGTMASTDTQYF. The CDR3, as DNA: TGTGCCAGCAGCTTAGGGACCATGGCTAGCACAGATACGCAGTATTTT.